This T cell receptor beta chain is from a study of blood T cell repertoires in COVID-19. Study as a whole: The United States, Italy and Spain supplied acute and convalescent COVID-19 samples. T cells, B-cell-depleted T cells, or PBMCs provided the cDNA or gDNA that served as material.

Authors' data handling: Amplification with reference gene primers provided the estimates of nucleated cell counts. Assay: immunoSEQ multiplex PCR; the TCRdb copy retains only in-frame clones and omits some. From that table come the V and J calls and clone size; the DNA was used to work out D and trimming. Altogether around 190,000 clones are present, approximately 86% being singletons, with the ten largest covering more than 7.5%. Germline V gene data show CDR1 as MNHEY and CDR2 as SVGAGI. This CDR3 contains 15 residues. The trim removed 5 bases at V and 3 bases at J, leaving 3 bases unmatched. The V call is TRBV6-5, the J call TRBJ2-1; 11 bases align to TRBD2. The source is a man aged 45-65 years with active or convalescent COVID-19. The sample taken for sequencing was peripheral blood. The CDR3 region is CASSPTSGVYNEQFF. The CDR3 bases are TGTGCCAGCAGTCCGACTAGCGGGGTCTACAATGAGCAGTTCTTC.